The clone carrying this T cell receptor (beta chain) has a handful of counts. This entry comes from a study of T cell repertoires in cytomegalovirus infection. The CDR3 length is 15 residues. Deletions cut 4 bases from V and 2 bases from J, with 11 bases between. The germline V gene encodes CDR1 LNHDA and CDR2 SQIVND (reference sequence). TCRdb re-called the reads with MiXCR, one entry per CDR3 protein. Of 300,000 to 450,000 distinct CDR3 sequences in the sample, 18% were seen once. The TCR originated in a human donor in good health (CMV status not recorded). Some clones in this sample may be carry-over from other donors' samples. The sample was PBMCs. The genes are TRBV19 and TRBJ2-2, with D perhaps assigned TRBD1 or TRBD2 (5 bases each). The CDR3 sequence: CASSRWGRNTGELFF. Written as DNA, the CDR3 is TGTGCCAGTAGTAGGTGGGGGAGAAACACCGGGGAGCTGTTTTTT.